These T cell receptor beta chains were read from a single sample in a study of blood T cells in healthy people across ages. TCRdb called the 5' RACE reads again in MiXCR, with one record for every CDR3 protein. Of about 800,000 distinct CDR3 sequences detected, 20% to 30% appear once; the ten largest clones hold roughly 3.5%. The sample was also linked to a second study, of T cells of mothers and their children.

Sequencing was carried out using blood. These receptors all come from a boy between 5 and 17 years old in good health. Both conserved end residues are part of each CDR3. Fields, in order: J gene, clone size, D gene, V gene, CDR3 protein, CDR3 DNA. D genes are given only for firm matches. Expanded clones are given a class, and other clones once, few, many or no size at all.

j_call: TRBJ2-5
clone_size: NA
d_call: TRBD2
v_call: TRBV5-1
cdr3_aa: CASAEWTSGRLGETQYF
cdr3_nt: TGCGCCAGCGCCGAATGGACTAGCGGGAGGCTCGGGGAGACCCAGTACTTC

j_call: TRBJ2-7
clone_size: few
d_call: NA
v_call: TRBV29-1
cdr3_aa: CSVEEKDGDYEQYF
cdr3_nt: TGCAGCGTTGAAGAAAAGGACGGAGACTACGAGCAGTACTTC

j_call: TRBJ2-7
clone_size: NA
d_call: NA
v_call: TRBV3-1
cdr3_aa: CASSSLGGASYEQYF
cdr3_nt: TGTGCCAGCAGCTCCCTGGGGGGCGCCTCCTACGAGCAGTACTTC

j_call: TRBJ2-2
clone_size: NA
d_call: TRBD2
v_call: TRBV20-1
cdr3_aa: CSAQGLAGGLSTGELFF
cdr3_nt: TGCAGTGCCCAGGGACTAGCGGGGGGCCTCTCCACCGGGGAGCTGTTTTTT

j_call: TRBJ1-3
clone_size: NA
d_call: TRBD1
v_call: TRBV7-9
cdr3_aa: CASSFYGTGDGSSGNTIYF
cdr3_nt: TGTGCCAGCAGCTTTTATGGGACAGGGGATGGGTCCTCTGGAAACACCATATATTTT

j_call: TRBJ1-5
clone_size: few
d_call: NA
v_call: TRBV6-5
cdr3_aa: CASSHGHSIPNQPQHF
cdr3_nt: TGTGCCAGCAGTCACGGACACTCCATCCCGAATCAGCCCCAGCATTTT

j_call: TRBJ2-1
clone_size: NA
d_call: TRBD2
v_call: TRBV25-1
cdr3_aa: CASSDFSSGLYPDNEQFF
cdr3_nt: TGTGCCAGCAGTGATTTTTCTAGCGGTCTATATCCCGACAATGAGCAGTTCTTC

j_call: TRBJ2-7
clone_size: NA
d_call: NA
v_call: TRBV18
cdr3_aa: CASREGTLYEQYF
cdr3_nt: TGTGCCAGCCGCGAGGGTACGTTGTACGAGCAGTACTTC

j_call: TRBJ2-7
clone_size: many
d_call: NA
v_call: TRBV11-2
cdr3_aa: CASSYPLVQPLAYEQYF
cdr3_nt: TGTGCCAGCAGCTATCCCCTTGTCCAGCCCCTCGCCTACGAGCAGTACTTC

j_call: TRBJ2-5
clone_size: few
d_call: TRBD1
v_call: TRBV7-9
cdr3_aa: CASNPGQDRETQYF
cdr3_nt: TGTGCCAGCAACCCGGGACAGGACCGGGAGACCCAGTACTTC

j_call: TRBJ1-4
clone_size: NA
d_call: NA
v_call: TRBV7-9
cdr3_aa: CASSLVEWTTATNEKLFF
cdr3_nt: TGTGCCAGCAGCTTAGTGGAGTGGACAACTGCAACTAATGAAAAACTGTTTTTT

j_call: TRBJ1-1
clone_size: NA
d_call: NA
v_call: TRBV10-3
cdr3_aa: CAISVSRETEAFF
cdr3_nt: TGTGCCATCAGTGTCTCCCGGGAGACTGAAGCTTTCTTT

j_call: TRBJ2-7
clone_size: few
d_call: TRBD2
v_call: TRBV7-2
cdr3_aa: CASSFGSGGAYEQYF
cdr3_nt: TGTGCCAGCAGCTTTGGTTCGGGAGGGGCCTACGAGCAGTACTTC

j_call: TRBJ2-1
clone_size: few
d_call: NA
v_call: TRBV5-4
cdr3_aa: CASSPDSSKYNEQFF
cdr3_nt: TGTGCCAGCAGCCCGGACAGTTCCAAATACAATGAGCAGTTCTTC

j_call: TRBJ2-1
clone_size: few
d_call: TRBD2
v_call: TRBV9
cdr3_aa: CASSVADGGRQFF
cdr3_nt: TGTGCCAGCAGCGTAGCCGACGGCGGGAGACAGTTCTTC

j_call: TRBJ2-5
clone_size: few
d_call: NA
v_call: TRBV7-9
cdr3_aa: CASSPTPRGGGYQETQYF
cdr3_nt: TGTGCCAGCAGCCCTACCCCCAGAGGAGGCGGATATCAAGAGACCCAGTACTTC

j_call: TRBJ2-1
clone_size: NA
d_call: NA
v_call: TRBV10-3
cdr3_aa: CAISGDPGSWVQFF
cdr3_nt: TGTGCCATCAGTGGAGATCCAGGGTCGTGGGTGCAGTTCTTC

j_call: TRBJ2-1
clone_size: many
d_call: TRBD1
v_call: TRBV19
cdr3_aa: CASTTEWDRNNEQFF
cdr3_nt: TGTGCCAGTACCACTGAGTGGGACAGAAACAATGAGCAGTTCTTC

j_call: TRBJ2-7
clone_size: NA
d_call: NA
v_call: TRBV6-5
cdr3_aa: CASRRGLGFSSYEQYF
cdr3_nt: TGTGCCAGCAGACGGGGTTTGGGGTTTAGCTCCTACGAGCAGTACTTC

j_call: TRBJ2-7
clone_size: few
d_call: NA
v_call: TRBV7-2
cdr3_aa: CASSLASSDPRNEQYF
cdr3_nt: TGTGCCAGCAGCTTAGCAAGCTCGGACCCGCGGAACGAGCAGTACTTC

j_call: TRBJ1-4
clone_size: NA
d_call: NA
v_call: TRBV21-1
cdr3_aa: CASSKGVSRTEANEKLFF
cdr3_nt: TGTGCCAGCAGCAAAGGAGTTAGTCGGACAGAAGCTAATGAAAAACTGTTTTTT

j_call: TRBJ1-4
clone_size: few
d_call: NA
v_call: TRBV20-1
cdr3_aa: CSAARGAGEKLFF
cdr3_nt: TGCAGTGCTGCCCGGGGGGCGGGTGAAAAACTGTTTTTT

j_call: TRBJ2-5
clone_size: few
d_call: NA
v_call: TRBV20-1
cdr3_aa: CSTEGSGVETQYF
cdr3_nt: TGCAGTACCGAGGGGTCAGGGGTTGAGACCCAGTACTTC

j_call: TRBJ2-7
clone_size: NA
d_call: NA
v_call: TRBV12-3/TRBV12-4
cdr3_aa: CASSFEPYEQYF
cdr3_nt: TGTGCCAGCAGTTTTGAGCCCTACGAGCAGTACTTC

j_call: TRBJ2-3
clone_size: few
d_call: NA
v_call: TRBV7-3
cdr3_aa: CASSPLRASSTDTQYF
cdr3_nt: TGTGCCAGCAGCCCACTACGGGCGTCTAGCACAGATACGCAGTATTTT

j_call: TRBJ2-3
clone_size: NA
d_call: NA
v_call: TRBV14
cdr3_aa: CASQDGGHTDTQYF
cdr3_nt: TGTGCCAGCCAGGACGGGGGTCACACAGATACGCAGTATTTT

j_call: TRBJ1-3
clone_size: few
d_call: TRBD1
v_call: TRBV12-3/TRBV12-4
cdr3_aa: CASRGTGFGNTIYF
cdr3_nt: TGTGCCAGCAGAGGGACAGGGTTTGGAAACACCATATATTTT

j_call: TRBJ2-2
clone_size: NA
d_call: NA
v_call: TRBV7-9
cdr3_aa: CASSAPGAENTGELFF
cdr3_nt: TGTGCCAGCAGCGCACCAGGGGCCGAGAACACCGGGGAGCTGTTTTTT

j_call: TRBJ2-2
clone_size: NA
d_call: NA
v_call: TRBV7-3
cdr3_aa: CASSYTANTGELFF
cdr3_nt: TGTGCCAGCAGCTACACAGCGAACACCGGGGAGCTGTTTTTT

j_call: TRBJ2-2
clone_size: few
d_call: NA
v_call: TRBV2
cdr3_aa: CASNWIANTGELFF
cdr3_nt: TGTGCCAGCAACTGGATCGCGAACACCGGGGAGCTGTTTTTT

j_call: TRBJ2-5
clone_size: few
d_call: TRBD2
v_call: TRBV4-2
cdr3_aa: CASSRTLAGLAETQYF
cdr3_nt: TGTGCCAGCAGTCGGACACTAGCGGGATTAGCGGAGACCCAGTACTTC

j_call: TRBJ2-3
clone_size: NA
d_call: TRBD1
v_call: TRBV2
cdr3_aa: CASRTVTQGAADTQYF
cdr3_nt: TGTGCCAGCAGAACCGTAACGCAGGGGGCTGCAGATACGCAGTATTTT